Shown below are 32 T cell receptor beta chains from a single sample sequenced in a study of cytomegalovirus exposure and HLA in healthy donors. Only in-frame clones appear in the TCRdb table, and some are missing; sequencing was by immunoSEQ multiplex PCR. The data show about 330,000 clones, roughly 90% seen once. The sequenced sample was PBMCs. The receptor set was obtained from a woman younger than 45 in good health and CMV-seropositive.

The chain couples TRBV5-1 to TRBJ2-7, with TRBD1 identical over 8 bases. The CDR3 extends over 16 amino acids. The J segment lost 0 bases and the V segment lost 0 bases, leaving 5 bases of the junction unmatched. Germline values: CDR1 SGHRS, CDR2 YFSETQ. This CDR3 reads CASSLGGTGSSYEQYF. CDR3 DNA sequence: TGCGCCAGCAGCTTGGGGGGGACAGGAAGCTCCTACGAGCAGTACTTC.

The V gene is TRBV27, the J gene TRBJ2-7; no clear D. The V and J ends lost 9 bases and 2 bases respectively, with 11 bases between them. Germline V gives CDR1 MNHEY, CDR2 SMNVEV (reference sequence). The length of the CDR3 is 12 residues. The CDR3 sequence: CASGLSTYEQYF. The CDR3, as DNA: TGTGCCAGTGGATTGAGCACCTACGAGCAGTACTTC.

The rearrangement links TRBV5-6 to TRBJ1-1; no definite D call. The CDR3 extends over 15 amino acids. V lost 0 bases and J 2 bases, leaving 11 bases between the germline ends. In germline, CDR1 is SGHDT, CDR2 YYEEEE. CDR3 sequence reads: CASSLVWAANTEAFF. In nucleotides, the CDR3 is TGTGCCAGCAGCTTGGTCTGGGCAGCCAACACTGAAGCTTTCTTT.

The chain links TRBV10-2 to TRBJ1-5, with D tentatively TRBD1 (6 bases). Per the germline V gene, CDR1 is WSHSY and CDR2 is SAAADI. The CDR3 length is 13 residues. Trimming shortened V by 10 bases and J by 2 bases, and 12 bases separated the two germline ends. The CDR3 coding sequence is TGCGCCATATCACAGGGAGGCAATCAGCCCCAGCATTTT. Translating it yields CAISQGGNQPQHF.

This chain joins TRBV28 and TRBJ1-5; 9 bases map to TRBD1. There are 17 residues in the CDR3. V lost 6 bases and J lost 1; bases outside the gene matches: 10. CDR1 MDHEN and CDR2 SYDVKM come from the germline V gene. DNA for the CDR3: TGTGCCAGCAGCCCCTCGGGACAGGGCCTCAGCAATCAGCCCCAGCATTTT. It yields the protein CASSPSGQGLSNQPQHF.

J is TRBJ2-1 and V is TRBV25-1, with 11 bases that match TRBD2. Losses at the gene ends were 2 bases for V and 5 bases for J; bases not matched to a gene: 5. Germline V gene lookup returns CDR1 MGHDK and CDR2 SYGVNS. The CDR3 loop spans 16 amino acids. The CDR3 DNA is TGTGCCAGCAGTGAACACCTAGCGGGAGGAAACAATGAGCAGTTCTTC. Protein: CASSEHLAGGNNEQFF.

This clone was picked up a small number of times. The chain carries TRBV6-5 and TRBJ1-6; D unclear. Trimming removed 2 bases at V and 9 bases at J, with 11 bases between. Germline V gives CDR1 MNHEY, CDR2 SVGAGI. The CDR3 is 14 amino acids. CDR3 coding DNA: TGTGCCAGCAGTTACACGGGGAGTGGTTCACCCCTCCACTTT. Translated, it gives CASSYTGSGSPLHF.

The chain employs TRBV7-9 and TRBJ1-6; no reliable D call. V shed 1 base and J shed 0 bases, with 16 bases lying between them. Per the germline V gene, CDR1 is SEHNR and CDR2 is FQNEAQ (reference sequence). This CDR3 has 19 amino acids. This CDR3 reads CASSLEGLDGSSYNSPLHF. In DNA, the CDR3 is TGTGCCAGCAGCTTAGAGGGTCTGGATGGTAGCTCCTATAATTCACCCCTCCACTTT.

The V gene is TRBV7-2, the J gene TRBJ1-3, with D possibly being TRBD1 (5 bases). The CDR3 loop spans 15 amino acids. Trimming pared 0 bases from V and 3 bases from J, leaving 9 bases between. Looked up from germline, CDR1 is SGHTA and CDR2 is FQGNSA. CDR3 coding DNA: TGTGCCAGCAGCTTAGCCGGGACGAATGGAAACACCATATATTTT. Amino acids: CASSLAGTNGNTIYF.

This chain connects TRBV5-8 to TRBJ1-2, with 8 nucleotides matching TRBD1. The CDR3 extends over 14 amino acids. V lost 4 bases to trimming and J lost 6 bases; unmatched junction nucleotides: 8. Germline values: CDR1 SGHTS, CDR2 YDEGEE. CDR3 loop: CASSILGTGNGYTF. The CDR3, as DNA: TGTGCCAGCAGCATACTCGGGACAGGCAATGGCTACACCTTC.

The chain couples TRBV27 to TRBJ2-2; D might be TRBD2 (5 bases). The germline V and J ends were trimmed by 5 bases and 4 bases, with 17 bases remaining between them. This CDR3 has 16 residues. Germline V lookup: CDR1 MNHEY, CDR2 SMNVEV (reference sequence). The CDR3 reads CASSASRGPGTGELFF. The DNA for the CDR3 is TGTGCCAGCAGTGCCAGCCGAGGGCCGGGCACCGGGGAGCTGTTTTTT.

CDR3 coding DNA: TGCGCCAGCAGCTTTGGGACAGGCTACGAGCAGTACTTC. Translation: CASSFGTGYEQYF. This chain uses TRBV5-1 with TRBJ2-7; 8 positions match TRBD1. V lost 2 bases to trimming and J lost 3 bases; unmatched junction nucleotides: 1. Germline CDR1 and CDR2: SGHRS and YFSETQ. This CDR3 region has 13 residues.

The chain is built from TRBV6-1 and TRBJ2-7, with no clear D. CDR3 length: 12 residues. Germline V lookup: CDR1 MNHNS, CDR2 SASEGT. V was pared by 2 bases and J by 7 bases, with 9 bases between. The CDR3: CASSEINWEQYF. The CDR3 coding sequence is TGTGCCAGCAGTGAAATCAACTGGGAGCAGTACTTC.

The chain has TRBV28 and TRBJ1-1; possible D gene TRBD1, 5 bases. The ends were cut back, 2 bases at V and 1 base at J, with 8 bases in the middle. The CDR3 covers 14 residues. The germline CDR1 and CDR2 sequences are MDHEN and SYDVKM. CDR3 in amino acids: CASSLGGENTEAFF. The CDR3 nucleotides read TGTGCCAGCAGTTTAGGGGGGGAGAACACTGAAGCTTTCTTT. The whole variable domain, remainder taken from reference TRBV28 and TRBJ1-1, is DVKVTQSSRYLVKRTGEKVFLECVQDMDHENMFWYRQDPGLGLRLIYFSYDVKMKEKGDIPEGYSVSREKKERFSLILESASTNQTSMYLCASSLGGENTEAFFGQGTRLTVV.

The V call is TRBV7-7, the J call TRBJ2-7, with 7 bases fitting TRBD1. CDR1 is SSHAT, CDR2 FNYEAQ, per germline (reference sequence). V trimming: 1 base; J trimming: 3 bases; junction bases outside the gene matches: 6. The CDR3 totals 15 residues. The DNA for the CDR3 is TGTGCCAGCAGCTTAGGCCCGGGACAGAACTACGAGCAGTACTTC. Translating gives CASSLGPGQNYEQYF.

V is TRBV4-1 and J is TRBJ2-7, with 7 positions matching TRBD2. Germline values: CDR1 MGHRA, CDR2 YSYEKL. The CDR3 has 13 amino acids. Trimming cost V 4 bases and J 5 bases; bases outside gene matches: 5. The CDR3 here is CASSPGGGNEQYF. In DNA form, the CDR3 reads TGCGCCAGCAGCCCCGGGGGAGGGAACGAGCAGTACTTC.

The J gene is TRBJ2-3, the V gene TRBV29-1; 7 nucleotides match TRBD1. This CDR3 spans 16 amino acids. Germline V gene data show CDR1 as SQVTM and CDR2 as ANQGSEA. After removal of 6 bases from V and 0 bases from J, the junction contained 12 bases not matched to a gene. The DNA of the CDR3 is TGCAGCGTCCGAGGGGCAGGGGGAGTTAGCACAGATACGCAGTATTTT. It translates to CSVRGAGGVSTDTQYF.

The chain couples TRBV18 to TRBJ1-4; D gene ambiguous. Germline lookup yields CDR1 KGHSH and CDR2 LQKENI. The V end was cut by 6 bases, the J end by 7 bases, with 12 bases between. The CDR3 extends over 13 amino acids. CDR3 in DNA: TGTGCCAGCTCCGCCGAGGAGGGTGAAAAACTGTTTTTT. It translates to CASSAEEGEKLFF.

This sequence joins TRBV29-1 and TRBJ1-4; D gene unclear. The V end was cut by 7 bases, the J end by 3 bases, with 12 bases between. This CDR3 region has 13 residues. CDR1 and CDR2 from the germline V gene are SQVTM and ANQGSEA. The CDR3 nucleotides are TGCAGCGCCTCCACGGCAGCTAATGAAAAACTGTTTTTT. Its protein product is CSASTAANEKLFF.

The table lists this clone with a count of one. The rearrangement joins TRBV5-1 to TRBJ2-3; no firm D call. The CDR3 length is 17 residues. The V gene lost 4 bases and the J gene lost 1 base, with 19 bases spanning the gap. CDR1 and CDR2 (germline): SGHRS, YFSETQ. The CDR3 DNA reads TGCGCCAGCAGCGCCGAAAAGGACCGCCCTGGCACAGATACGCAGTATTTT. This translates into CASSAEKDRPGTDTQYF.

The chain joins TRBV27 to TRBJ1-2, with 8 positions matching TRBD1. The germline gives CDR1 MNHEY, CDR2 SMNVEV (reference sequence). V lost 3 bases to trimming and J lost 8 bases; unmatched junction nucleotides: 5. This CDR3 spans 13 amino acids. The CDR3 DNA reads as TGTGCCAGCAGTTTGTCAGGGGGCGAGGGCTACACCTTC. It translates to CASSLSGGEGYTF.

This clone turned up a few times. This chain joins TRBV28 and TRBJ1-2; the D is unclear. Trimming took 6 bases from V and 11 from J, leaving 16 bases between them. The CDR3 length is 12 residues. Germline values: CDR1 MDHEN, CDR2 SYDVKM. The CDR3 sequence: CASRPGPIGYTF. The CDR3 DNA sequence: TGTGCCAGCAGACCAGGACCCATTGGATACACCTTC.

The table lists this clone with many counts. The rearrangement uses TRBV27 and TRBJ1-5; 7 bases match TRBD1. The V segment lost 7 bases and the J segment 0 bases; nucleotides outside the gene matches: 6. Germline V gene data show CDR1 as MNHEY and CDR2 as SMNVEV (reference sequence). The CDR3 has 15 amino acids. The CDR3 region is CASTKQGNSNQPQHF. CDR3 nucleotides: TGTGCCAGCACCAAACAGGGGAATAGCAATCAGCCCCAGCATTTT.

V and J are TRBV27 and TRBJ2-7; 7 bases line up with TRBD2. From germline, CDR1 is MNHEY and CDR2 SMNVEV (reference sequence). The CDR3 loop spans 14 amino acids. After removal of 2 bases from V and 2 bases from J, the junction contained 3 bases not matched to a gene. CDR3 sequence: CASSLTGGPYEQYF. The CDR3 bases are TGTGCCAGCAGTTTAACGGGAGGTCCCTACGAGCAGTACTTC.

The rearrangement uses TRBV27 and TRBJ1-1, with D possibly matching TRBD1 (5 bases). Germline V gives CDR1 MNHEY, CDR2 SMNVEV (reference sequence). Trimming shortened V by 7 bases and J by 4 bases, and 16 bases separated the two germline ends. The CDR3 is 14 residues long. CDR3 DNA: TGTGCCAGCACCCTACATCAGGGTGGCACTGAAGCTTTCTTT. This encodes CASTLHQGGTEAFF.

This clone was seen just once. This sequence joins TRBV2 and TRBJ1-5; 9 bases fit TRBD1. Germline CDR1 reads SNHLY; CDR2 reads FYNNEI. The CDR3 sequence is 14 residues long. Germline trimming cut 6 bases from V and 1 base from J; bases unmatched to any gene: 1. In DNA, the CDR3 is TGTGCCAGCAGCGGGACAGGGAGCAATCAGCCCCAGCATTTT. It codes for CASSGTGSNQPQHF. Full variable domain (outside the CDR3, taken from reference TRBV2 and TRBJ1-5): EPEVTQTPSHQVTQMGQEVILRCVPISNHLYFYWYRQILGQKVEFLVSFYNNEISEKSEIFDDQFSVERPDGSNFTLKIRSTKLEDSAMYFCASSGTGSNQPQHFGDGTRLSIL.

The gene calls are TRBV7-3 and TRBJ2-1; 10 bases match TRBD2. V lost 5 bases to trimming and J lost 7 bases; unmatched junction nucleotides: 11. The CDR3 length is 16 residues. Germline V gene lookup returns CDR1 SGHTA and CDR2 FQGTGA. The CDR3 here is CASSTRTSGVFNEQFF. The DNA of the CDR3 is TGTGCCAGCAGCACCCGAACTAGCGGGGTTTTTAATGAGCAGTTCTTC.

The chain is built from TRBV27 and TRBJ1-3; D unclear. This CDR3 region has 15 residues. Trimming took off 2 bases at V and 0 bases at J, with 8 bases between the two ends. Germline CDR1 MNHEY, CDR2 SMNVEV (reference sequence). The CDR3 reads CASSLTFSSGNTIYF. The CDR3 DNA is TGTGCCAGCAGTTTAACATTTTCCTCTGGAAACACCATATATTTT.

This clone has more than one count but fewer than ten. Other DNA sequences in this specimen translate into the identical CDR3. V and J are TRBV5-1 and TRBJ1-3; D perhaps matches TRBD1 (5 bases). The V end lost 0 bases, the J end lost 2 bases, and 6 bases lay between the germline ends. The CDR3 consists of 14 residues. The germline gives CDR1 SGHRS, CDR2 YFSETQ. The CDR3 region has the DNA TGCGCCAGCAGCTTGGCAGGGACTGGAAACACCATATATTTT. This translates into CASSLAGTGNTIYF.

V usage is TRBV29-1 and J usage is TRBJ2-5; perhaps TRBD2 as D (5 bases). There are 17 residues in the CDR3. In germline, CDR1 is SQVTM, CDR2 ANQGSEA. Trimming cost V 7 bases and J 1 base, with 25 bases left between them. CDR3 protein: CSADSLVPASSQETQYF. CDR3 nucleotides: TGCAGCGCCGATTCACTAGTACCAGCCTCATCCCAAGAGACCCAGTACTTC.

V gene TRBV6-5 combines with J gene TRBJ2-3; D may be TRBD1 (5 bases). V dropped 6 bases and J dropped 5 bases, with 12 bases sitting between them. The CDR3 contains 13 residues. The germline V gene has CDR1 MNHEY and CDR2 SVGAGI. DNA for the CDR3: TGTGCCAGCAGCCAGGGTGTAGAAGATACGCAGTATTTT. This encodes CASSQGVEDTQYF.

The V gene is TRBV12-5, the J gene TRBJ2-5; D remains ambiguous. The V end lost 6 bases, the J end lost 4 bases, and 6 bases lay between the germline ends. The CDR3 is 11 residues long. Germline assignment: CDR1 LGHNT and CDR2 FRNRAP. CDR3 DNA sequence: TGTGCTAGTGGGTCGGGAGAGACCCAGTACTTC. Translated, it gives CASGSGETQYF. Drawing the rest from reference TRBV12-5 and TRBJ2-5, the complete variable domain is DARVTQTPRHKVTEMGQEVTMRCQPILGHNTVFWYRQTMMQGLELLAYFRNRAPLDDSGMPKDRFSAEMPDATLATLKIQPSEPRDSAVYFCASGSGETQYFGPGTRLLVL.